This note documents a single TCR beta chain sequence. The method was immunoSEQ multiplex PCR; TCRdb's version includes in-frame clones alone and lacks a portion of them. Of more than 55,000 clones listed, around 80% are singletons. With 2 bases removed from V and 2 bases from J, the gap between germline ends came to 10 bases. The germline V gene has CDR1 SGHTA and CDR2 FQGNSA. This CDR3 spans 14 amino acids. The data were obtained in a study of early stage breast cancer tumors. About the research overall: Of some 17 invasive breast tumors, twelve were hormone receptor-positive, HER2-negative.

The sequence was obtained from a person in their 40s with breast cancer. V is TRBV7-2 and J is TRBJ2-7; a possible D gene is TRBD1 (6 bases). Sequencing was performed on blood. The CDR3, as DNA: TGTGCCAGCAGCTTACAGGGGCTTGCCTACGAGCAGTACTTC. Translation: CASSLQGLAYEQYF.